These 14 T cell receptor beta chains share one sample of origin, sequenced in a study of cytotoxic CD8 clonotypes in ibrutinib-treated CLL. Clones were read by immunoSEQ multiplex PCR, and TCRdb kept only the in-frame ones, dropping some. The sample contains more than 300,000 clones, almost 80% of which appear only once. The sequencing used PBMCs, collected before ibrutinib treatment. The source of these receptors is a human donor with chronic lymphocytic leukemia.

This chain connects TRBV5-1 to TRBJ2-2, with 10 bases fitting TRBD2. The V segment lost 3 bases and the J segment 4 bases; nucleotides outside the gene matches: 3. The CDR3 runs 15 residues. Germline V lookup: CDR1 SGHRS, CDR2 YFSETQ. The CDR3 reads CASSSGTSATGELFF. CDR3 sequence (DNA): TGCGCCAGCAGCTCCGGGACTAGCGCCACCGGGGAGCTGTTTTTT.

The gene calls are TRBV19 and TRBJ2-1; D is uncertain. V lost 6 bases, J lost 4 bases, and 13 bases lay in between. CDR1 and CDR2 (germline): LNHDA, SQIVND (reference sequence). CDR3 size: 14 residues. CDR3 coding DNA: TGTGCCAGTAGCGAAATTTCAGGATACAATGAGCAGTTCTTC. This codes for CASSEISGYNEQFF.

This clone came up a few times. The chain uses TRBV30 and TRBJ1-2; a possible D gene is TRBD1 (5 bases). Germline V gene lookup returns CDR1 GTSNPN and CDR2 SVGIG (reference sequence). The CDR3 loop spans 11 amino acids. V shed 7 bases and J shed 4 bases, with 10 bases lying between them. The CDR3 DNA follows: TGTGCCTTGGGGCAACTCTATGGCTACACCTTC. Translation gives CALGQLYGYTF. The full variable domain, its missing parts supplied by reference TRBV30 and TRBJ1-2, is SQTIHQWPATLVQPVGSPLSLECTVEGTSNPNLYWYRQAAGRGLQLLFYSVGIGQISSEVPQNLSASRPQDRQFILSSKKLLLSDSGFYLCALGQLYGYTFGSGTRLTVV.

The V and J genes are TRBV7-9 and TRBJ2-7; 8 bases are shared with TRBD1. The CDR3 runs 15 residues. V gave up 5 bases and J gave up 4 bases; unmatched junction bases: 10. Germline V gene sequence: CDR1 SEHNR, CDR2 FQNEAQ (reference sequence). The CDR3 loop is CASSPGQGPSYEQYF. The CDR3 DNA reads TGTGCCAGCAGCCCCGGACAGGGACCAAGTTACGAGCAGTACTTC.

The chain carries TRBV7-2 and TRBJ2-7; D perhaps matches TRBD1 (5 bases). Germline assignment: CDR1 SGHTA and CDR2 FQGNSA. This CDR3 comprises 17 residues. V lost 4 bases, J lost 6 bases, and 25 bases lay in between. CDR3 amino acids: CASSWTPSDTARGEQYF. In DNA form, the CDR3 reads TGTGCCAGCAGCTGGACCCCCTCGGACACTGCCCGCGGCGAGCAGTACTTC.

In the case of this clone: Germline is not matched at one junction end, which may reflect a read error. The chain combines TRBV27 with TRBJ1-2; D gene uncertain. Germline CDR1 and CDR2: MNHEY and SMNVEV (reference sequence). CDR3 size: 16 residues. CDR3 in amino acids: CASSLSGPRTNYGYTF. Here the CDR3 DNA reads TGTGCCAGCAGTTTATCCGGGCCCCGAACTAATTATGGCTACACCTTC.

This rearrangement joins TRBV5-1 to TRBJ1-5; TRBD1 aligns across 9 bases. The CDR3 covers 15 residues. Germline assignment: CDR1 SGHRS and CDR2 YFSETQ. V trimming: 0 bases; J trimming: 7 bases; junction bases outside the gene matches: 5. The CDR3 region has the DNA TGCGCCAGCAGCTTGGGACAGGGGGTAGGGCAGCCCCAGCATTTT. Its protein product is CASSLGQGVGQPQHF.

This chain joins TRBV29-1 and TRBJ2-3, with TRBD2 identical over 8 bases. With V trimmed by 3 bases and J by 3 bases, 5 bases remained unmatched. The germline V gene encodes CDR1 SQVTM and CDR2 ANQGSEA. CDR3 length: 14 amino acids. The CDR3 spells CSVESSGHTDTQYF. In DNA form, the CDR3 reads TGCAGCGTTGAGTCTAGCGGGCATACAGATACGCAGTATTTT.

The chain's CDR3 is CASSYAGVYGYTF. As DNA, the CDR3 is TGTGCCAGCAGTTATGCGGGGGTATATGGCTACACCTTC. The chain recombines TRBV6-6 with TRBJ1-2, with D possibly TRBD1 on 5 matching bases. The V gene's germline CDR1 is MNHNY and CDR2 SVGAGI (reference sequence). The length of the CDR3 is 13 residues. V lost 3 bases, J lost 5 bases, and 10 bases lay in between.

The rearrangement uses TRBV19 and TRBJ1-1; no definite D call. V dropped 7 bases and J dropped 4 bases, with 10 bases sitting between them. The CDR3 sequence is 12 residues long. Germline values: CDR1 LNHDA, CDR2 SQIVND (reference sequence). CDR3 protein: CASMALGTEAFF. For the CDR3, the DNA is TGTGCCAGTATGGCCCTCGGCACTGAAGCTTTCTTT.

CDR3 residues: CASSQESTGSNWEKLFF. The CDR3, as DNA: TGCGCCAGCAGCCAAGAGTCTACAGGAAGTAACTGGGAAAAACTGTTTTTT. J is TRBJ1-4 and V is TRBV4-1; tentatively, D is TRBD1 (5 bases). With 0 bases removed from V and 8 bases from J, the gap between germline ends came to 19 bases. In germline, CDR1 is MGHRA, CDR2 YSYEKL. The CDR3 has 17 amino acids.

The gene calls are TRBV28 and TRBJ2-4; D may be TRBD2 (6 bases). The CDR3 consists of 11 residues. The germline CDR1 and CDR2 sequences are MDHEN and SYDVKM. Deletions cut 7 bases from V and 13 bases from J, with 14 bases between. CDR3 loop: CASKRGTPQYF. DNA of the CDR3: TGTGCCAGCAAACGCGGGACTCCACAGTACTTC.

This chain joins TRBV6-1 and TRBJ2-3; D call uncertain. Germline V lookup: CDR1 MNHNS, CDR2 SASEGT. This CDR3 comprises 15 residues. V was clipped by 4 bases and J by 0 bases, with 11 bases between them. Written as DNA, the CDR3 is TGTGCCAGCAGTGTAGGTTTTGCTAGCACAGATACGCAGTATTTT. Protein: CASSVGFASTDTQYF.

J is TRBJ1-2 and V is TRBV7-9; a weak D match, TRBD1 (6 bases). CDR1 is SEHNR and CDR2 is FQNEAQ in the germline V gene (reference sequence). Deletions cut 6 bases from V and 1 base from J, with 12 bases between. This CDR3 spans 14 amino acids. The CDR3 DNA sequence: TGTGCCAGCAGGAAAGGGGGAATTAACTATGGCTACACCTTC. Translating gives CASRKGGINYGYTF.